This T cell receptor beta chain was profiled in a study of cytomegalovirus exposure and HLA in healthy donors. General study findings and limits: Some V segments could not be told apart, so they were left out, TRBV6-2 and TRBV6-3 among them.

PCR involved 60 Vbeta and 13 Jbeta primers. The data were produced by immunoSEQ multiplex PCR, yet TCRdb's version contains in-frame clones alone and is incomplete. This listing includes around 190,000 clones. Germline lookup yields CDR1 SNHLY and CDR2 FYNNEI. The V gene lost 8 bases and the J gene lost 1 base, with 5 bases spanning the gap. CDR3 length equals 12 residues. Worth noting for this clone: Its specificity is unknown.

Sequenced sample: PBMCs. The chain uses TRBV2 and TRBJ1-4; D is possibly TRBD1 (5 bases). The origin of this receptor is a woman aged 30 to 39 in good health and CMV-seropositive. CDR3 protein: CASQGTNEKLFF. CDR3 sequence (DNA): TGTGCCAGCCAGGGAACTAATGAAAAACTGTTTTTT.